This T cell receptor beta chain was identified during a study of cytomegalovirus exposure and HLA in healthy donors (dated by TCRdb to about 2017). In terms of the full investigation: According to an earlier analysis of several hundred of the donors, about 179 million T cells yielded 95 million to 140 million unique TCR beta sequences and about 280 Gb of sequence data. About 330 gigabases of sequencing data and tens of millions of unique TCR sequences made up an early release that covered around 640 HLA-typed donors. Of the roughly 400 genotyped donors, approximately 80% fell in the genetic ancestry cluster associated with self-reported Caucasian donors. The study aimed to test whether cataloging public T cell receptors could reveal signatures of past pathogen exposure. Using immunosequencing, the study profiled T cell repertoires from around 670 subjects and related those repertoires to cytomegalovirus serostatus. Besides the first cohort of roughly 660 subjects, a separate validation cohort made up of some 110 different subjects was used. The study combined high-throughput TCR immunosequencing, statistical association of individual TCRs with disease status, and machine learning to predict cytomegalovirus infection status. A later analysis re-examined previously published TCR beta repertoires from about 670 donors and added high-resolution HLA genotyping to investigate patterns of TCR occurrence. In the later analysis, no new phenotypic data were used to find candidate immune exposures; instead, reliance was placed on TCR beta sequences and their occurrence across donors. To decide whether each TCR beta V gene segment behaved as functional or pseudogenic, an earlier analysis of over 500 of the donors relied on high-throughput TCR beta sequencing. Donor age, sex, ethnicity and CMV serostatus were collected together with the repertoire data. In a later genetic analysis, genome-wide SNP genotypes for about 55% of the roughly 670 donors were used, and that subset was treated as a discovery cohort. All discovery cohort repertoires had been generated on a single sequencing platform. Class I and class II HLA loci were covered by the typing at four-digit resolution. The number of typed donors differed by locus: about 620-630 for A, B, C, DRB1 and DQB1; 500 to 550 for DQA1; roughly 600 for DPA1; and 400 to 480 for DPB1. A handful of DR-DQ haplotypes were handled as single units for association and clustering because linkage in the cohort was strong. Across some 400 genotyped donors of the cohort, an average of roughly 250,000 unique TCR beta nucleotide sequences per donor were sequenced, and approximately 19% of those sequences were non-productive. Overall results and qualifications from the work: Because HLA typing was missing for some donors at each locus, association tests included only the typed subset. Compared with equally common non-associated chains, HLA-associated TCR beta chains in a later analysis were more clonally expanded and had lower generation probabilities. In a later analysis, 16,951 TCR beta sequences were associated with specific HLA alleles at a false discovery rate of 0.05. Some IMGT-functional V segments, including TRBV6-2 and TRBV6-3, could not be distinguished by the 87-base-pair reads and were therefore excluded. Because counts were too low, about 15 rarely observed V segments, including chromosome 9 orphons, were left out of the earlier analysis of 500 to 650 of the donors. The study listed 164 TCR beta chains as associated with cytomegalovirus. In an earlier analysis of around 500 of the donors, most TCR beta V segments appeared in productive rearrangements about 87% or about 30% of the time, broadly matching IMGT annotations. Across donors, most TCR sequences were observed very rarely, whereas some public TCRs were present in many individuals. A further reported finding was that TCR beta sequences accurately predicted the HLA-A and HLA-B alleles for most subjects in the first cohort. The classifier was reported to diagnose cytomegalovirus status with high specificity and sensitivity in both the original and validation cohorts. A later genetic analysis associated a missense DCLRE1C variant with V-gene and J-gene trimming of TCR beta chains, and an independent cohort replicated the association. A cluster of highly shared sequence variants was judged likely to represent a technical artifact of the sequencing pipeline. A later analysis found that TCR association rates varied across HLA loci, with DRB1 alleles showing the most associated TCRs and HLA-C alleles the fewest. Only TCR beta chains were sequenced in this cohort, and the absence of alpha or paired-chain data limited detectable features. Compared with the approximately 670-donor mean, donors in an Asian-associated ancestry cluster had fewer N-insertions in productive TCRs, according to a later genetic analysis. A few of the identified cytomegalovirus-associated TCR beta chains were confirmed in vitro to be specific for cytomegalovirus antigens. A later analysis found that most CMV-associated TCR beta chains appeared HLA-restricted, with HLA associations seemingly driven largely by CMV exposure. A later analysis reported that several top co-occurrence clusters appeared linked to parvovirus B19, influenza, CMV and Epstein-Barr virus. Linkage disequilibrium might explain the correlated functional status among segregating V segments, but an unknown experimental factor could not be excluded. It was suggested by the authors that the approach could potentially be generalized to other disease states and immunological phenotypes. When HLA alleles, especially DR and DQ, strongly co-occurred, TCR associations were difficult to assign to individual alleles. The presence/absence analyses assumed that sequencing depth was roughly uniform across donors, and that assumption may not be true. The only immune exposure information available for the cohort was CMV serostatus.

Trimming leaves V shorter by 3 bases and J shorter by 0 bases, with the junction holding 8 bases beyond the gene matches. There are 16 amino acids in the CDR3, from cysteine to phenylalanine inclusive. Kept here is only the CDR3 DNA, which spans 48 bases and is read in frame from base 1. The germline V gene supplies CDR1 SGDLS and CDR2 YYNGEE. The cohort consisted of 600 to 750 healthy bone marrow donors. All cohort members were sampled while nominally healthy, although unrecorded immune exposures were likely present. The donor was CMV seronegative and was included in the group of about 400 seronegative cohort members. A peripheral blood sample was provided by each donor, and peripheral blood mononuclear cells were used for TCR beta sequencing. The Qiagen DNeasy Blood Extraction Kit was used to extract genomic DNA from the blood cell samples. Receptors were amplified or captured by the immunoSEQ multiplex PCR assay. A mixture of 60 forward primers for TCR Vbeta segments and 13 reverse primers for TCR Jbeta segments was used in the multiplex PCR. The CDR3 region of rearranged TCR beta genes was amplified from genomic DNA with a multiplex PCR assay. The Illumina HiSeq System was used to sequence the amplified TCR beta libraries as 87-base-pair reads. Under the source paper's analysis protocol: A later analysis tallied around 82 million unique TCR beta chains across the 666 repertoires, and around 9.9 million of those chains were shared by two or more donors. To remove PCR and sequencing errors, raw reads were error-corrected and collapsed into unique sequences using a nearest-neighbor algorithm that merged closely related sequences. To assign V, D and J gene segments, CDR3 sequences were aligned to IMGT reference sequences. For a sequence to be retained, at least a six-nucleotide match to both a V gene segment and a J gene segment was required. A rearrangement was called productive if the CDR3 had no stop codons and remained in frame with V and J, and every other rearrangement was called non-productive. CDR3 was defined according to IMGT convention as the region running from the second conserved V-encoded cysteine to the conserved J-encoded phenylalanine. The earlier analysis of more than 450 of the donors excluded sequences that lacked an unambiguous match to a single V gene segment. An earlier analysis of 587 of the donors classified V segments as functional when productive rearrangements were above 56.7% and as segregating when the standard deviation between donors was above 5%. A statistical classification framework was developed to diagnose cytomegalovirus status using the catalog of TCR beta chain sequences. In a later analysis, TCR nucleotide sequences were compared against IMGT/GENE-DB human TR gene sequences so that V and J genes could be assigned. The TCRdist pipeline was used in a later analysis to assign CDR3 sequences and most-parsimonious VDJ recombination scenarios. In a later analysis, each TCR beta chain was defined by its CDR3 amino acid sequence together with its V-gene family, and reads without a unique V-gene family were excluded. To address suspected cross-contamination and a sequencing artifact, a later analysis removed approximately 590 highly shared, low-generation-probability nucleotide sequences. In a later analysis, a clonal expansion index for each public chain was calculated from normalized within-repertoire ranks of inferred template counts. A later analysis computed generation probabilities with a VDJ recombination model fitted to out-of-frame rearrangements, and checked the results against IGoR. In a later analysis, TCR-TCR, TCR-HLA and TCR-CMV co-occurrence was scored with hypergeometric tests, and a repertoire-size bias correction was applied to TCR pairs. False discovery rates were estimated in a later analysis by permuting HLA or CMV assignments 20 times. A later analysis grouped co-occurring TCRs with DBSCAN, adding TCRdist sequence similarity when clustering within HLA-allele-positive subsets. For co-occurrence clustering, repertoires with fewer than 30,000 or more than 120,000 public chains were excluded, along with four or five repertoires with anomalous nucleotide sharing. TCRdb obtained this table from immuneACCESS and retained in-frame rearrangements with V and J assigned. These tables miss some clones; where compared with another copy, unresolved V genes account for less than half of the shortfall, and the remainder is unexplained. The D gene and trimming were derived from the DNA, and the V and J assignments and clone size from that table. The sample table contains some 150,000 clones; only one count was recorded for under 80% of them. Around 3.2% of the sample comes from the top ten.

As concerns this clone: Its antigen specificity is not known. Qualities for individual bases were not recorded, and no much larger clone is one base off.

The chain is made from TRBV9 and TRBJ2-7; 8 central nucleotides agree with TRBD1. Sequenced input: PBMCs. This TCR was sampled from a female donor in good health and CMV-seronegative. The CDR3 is CASSGRQGTFSYEQYF. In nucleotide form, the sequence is TGTGCCAGCAGCGGAAGACAGGGGACCTTCTCCTACGAGCAGTACTTC.